This T cell receptor (beta chain) was sequenced during a study of cytomegalovirus exposure and HLA in healthy donors. Study as a whole: Early released data had about 85 million unique TCRs, all coming from HLA-typed donors. General study results and limits: Further analysis, carried out later, found HLA-associated TCR beta chains more clonally expanded than equally common other chains. As a later analysis showed, several of the most significant clusters appeared to be linked to common viral pathogens.

In the case of this clone: The antigen is undetermined.

V dropped 0 bases and J dropped 6; count of bases not matched to a gene: 8. The germline gives CDR1 LNHNV, CDR2 YYDKDF (reference sequence). The CDR3 length is 16 residues. With 60 Vbeta and 13 Jbeta primers, the PCR was carried out. The data were produced by immunoSEQ multiplex PCR, yet TCRdb's version contains in-frame clones alone and is incomplete. Counted here are more than 70,000 clones, roughly two thirds occurring once; the ten biggest clones make up 7.5% to 8%. Sequenced: PBMCs. This receptor was identified in a middle-aged man in good health and CMV-seropositive. V is TRBV15 and J is TRBJ1-1, with 9 positions matching TRBD1. CDR3 sequence: CATSRDRDRVTSEAFF. In nucleotides, the CDR3 is TGTGCCACCAGCAGAGATCGGGACAGGGTAACATCTGAAGCTTTCTTT.